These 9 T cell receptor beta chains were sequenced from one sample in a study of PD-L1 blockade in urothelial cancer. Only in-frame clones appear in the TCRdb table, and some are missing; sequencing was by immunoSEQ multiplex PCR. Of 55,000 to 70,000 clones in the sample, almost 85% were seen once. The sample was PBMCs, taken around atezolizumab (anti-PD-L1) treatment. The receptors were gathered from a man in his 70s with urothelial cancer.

Here the CDR3 DNA reads TGTGCCAGCAGTGATCGGGGTGGTGAAAAACTGTTTTTT. It yields the protein CASSDRGGEKLFF. V usage is TRBV2 and J usage is TRBJ1-4; D is unresolved. Per germline, CDR1 SNHLY and CDR2 FYNNEI. The CDR3 sequence is 13 residues long. V dropped 3 bases and J dropped 7 bases, with 9 bases sitting between them. Drawing the rest from reference TRBV2 and TRBJ1-4, the complete variable domain is EPEVTQTPSHQVTQMGQEVILRCVPISNHLYFYWYRQILGQKVEFLVSFYNNEISEKSEIFDDQFSVERPDGSNFTLKIRSTKLEDSAMYFCASSDRGGEKLFFGSGTQLSVL.

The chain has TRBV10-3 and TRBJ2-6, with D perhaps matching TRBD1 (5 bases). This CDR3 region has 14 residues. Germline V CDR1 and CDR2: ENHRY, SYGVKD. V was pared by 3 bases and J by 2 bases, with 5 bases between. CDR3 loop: CAISEQAGANVLTF. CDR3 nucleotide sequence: TGTGCCATCAGTGAACAGGCTGGGGCCAACGTCCTGACTTTC.

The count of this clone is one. The CDR3 here is CASSPTQGLRVGELFF. The CDR3 DNA reads TGCGCCAGCAGTCCCACACAGGGGTTACGGGTCGGGGAGCTGTTTTTT. The V and J genes are TRBV5-1 and TRBJ2-2, with 7 bases aligning to TRBD1. In germline, CDR1 is SGHRS, CDR2 YFSETQ. V dropped 5 bases and J dropped 7; count of bases not matched to a gene: 14. CDR3 size: 16 residues.

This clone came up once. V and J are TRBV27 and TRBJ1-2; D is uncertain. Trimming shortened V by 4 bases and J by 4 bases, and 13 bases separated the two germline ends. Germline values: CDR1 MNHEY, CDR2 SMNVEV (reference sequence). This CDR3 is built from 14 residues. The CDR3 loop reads CASSSAALGYGYTF. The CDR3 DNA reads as TGTGCCAGCAGTTCAGCCGCCCTAGGCTATGGCTACACCTTC.

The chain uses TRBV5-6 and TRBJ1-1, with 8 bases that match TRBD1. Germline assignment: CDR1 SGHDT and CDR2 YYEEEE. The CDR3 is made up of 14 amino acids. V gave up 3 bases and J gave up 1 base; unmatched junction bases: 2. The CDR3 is CASSYRGGNTEAFF. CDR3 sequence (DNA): TGTGCCAGCAGCTACAGGGGGGGGAACACTGAAGCTTTCTTT.

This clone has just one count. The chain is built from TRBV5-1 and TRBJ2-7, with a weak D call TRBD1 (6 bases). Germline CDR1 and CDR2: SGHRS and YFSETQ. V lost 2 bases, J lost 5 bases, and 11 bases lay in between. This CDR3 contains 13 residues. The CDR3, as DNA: TGCGCCAGCAGCTTCCAGGGGACCGACGAGCAGTACTTC. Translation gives CASSFQGTDEQYF. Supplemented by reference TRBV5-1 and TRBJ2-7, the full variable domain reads KAGVTQTPRYLIKTRGQQVTLSCSPISGHRSVSWYQQTPGQGLQFLFEYFSETQRNKGNFPGRFSGRQFSNSRSEMNVSTLELGDSALYLCASSFQGTDEQYFGPGTRLTVT.

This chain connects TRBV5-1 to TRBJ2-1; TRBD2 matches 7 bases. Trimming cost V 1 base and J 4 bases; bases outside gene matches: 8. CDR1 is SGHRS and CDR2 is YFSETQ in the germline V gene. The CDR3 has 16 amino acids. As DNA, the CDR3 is TGCGCCAGCAGCTTGATTGTAGCGGGTGGGTACAATGAGCAGTTCTTC. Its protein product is CASSLIVAGGYNEQFF. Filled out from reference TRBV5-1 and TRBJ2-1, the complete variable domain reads KAGVTQTPRYLIKTRGQQVTLSCSPISGHRSVSWYQQTPGQGLQFLFEYFSETQRNKGNFPGRFSGRQFSNSRSEMNVSTLELGDSALYLCASSLIVAGGYNEQFFGPGTRLTVL.

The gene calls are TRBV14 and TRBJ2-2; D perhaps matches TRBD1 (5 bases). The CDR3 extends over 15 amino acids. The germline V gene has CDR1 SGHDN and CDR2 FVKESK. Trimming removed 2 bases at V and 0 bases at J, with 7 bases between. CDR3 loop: CASSQYRTNTGELFF. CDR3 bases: TGTGCCAGCAGCCAATACAGGACGAACACCGGGGAGCTGTTTTTT. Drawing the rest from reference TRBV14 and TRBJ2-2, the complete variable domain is EAGVTQFPSHSVIEKGQTVTLRCDPISGHDNLYWYRRVMGKEIKFLLHFVKESKQDESGMPNNRFLAERTGGTYSTLKVQPAELEDSGVYFCASSQYRTNTGELFFGEGSRLTVL.

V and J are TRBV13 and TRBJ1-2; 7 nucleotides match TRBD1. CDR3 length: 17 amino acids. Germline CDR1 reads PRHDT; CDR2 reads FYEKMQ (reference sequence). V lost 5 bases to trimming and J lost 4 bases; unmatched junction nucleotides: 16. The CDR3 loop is CASSPPGTARSLYGYTF. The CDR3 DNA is TGTGCCAGCAGCCCTCCCGGGACAGCCCGATCGCTCTATGGCTACACCTTC.